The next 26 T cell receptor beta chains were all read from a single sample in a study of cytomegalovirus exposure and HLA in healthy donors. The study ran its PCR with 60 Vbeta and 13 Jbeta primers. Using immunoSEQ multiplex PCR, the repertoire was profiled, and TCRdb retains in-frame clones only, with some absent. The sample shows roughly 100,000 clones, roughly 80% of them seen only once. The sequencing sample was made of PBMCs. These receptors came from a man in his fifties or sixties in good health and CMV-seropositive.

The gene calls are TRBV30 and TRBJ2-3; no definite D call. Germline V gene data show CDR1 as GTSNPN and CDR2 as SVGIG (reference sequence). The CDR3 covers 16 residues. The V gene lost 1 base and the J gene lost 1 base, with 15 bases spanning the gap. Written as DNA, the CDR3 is TGTGCCTGGAGTGCGACCGGCGGTTGGGGCACAGATACGCAGTATTTT. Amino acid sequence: CAWSATGGWGTDTQYF.

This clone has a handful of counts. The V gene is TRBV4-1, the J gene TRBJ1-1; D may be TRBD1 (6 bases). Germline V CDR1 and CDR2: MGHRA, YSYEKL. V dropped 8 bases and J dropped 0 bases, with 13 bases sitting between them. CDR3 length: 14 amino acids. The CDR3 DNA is TGCGCCAGCCAACCCCAGGGGATGAACACTGAAGCTTTCTTT. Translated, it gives CASQPQGMNTEAFF.

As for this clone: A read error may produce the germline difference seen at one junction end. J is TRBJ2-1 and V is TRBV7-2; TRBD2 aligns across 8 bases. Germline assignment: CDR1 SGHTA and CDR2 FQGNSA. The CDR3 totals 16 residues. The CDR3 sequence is CASSKTSASAYKEQFF. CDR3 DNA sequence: TGTGCCAGCAGCAAGACTAGCGCCTCCGCCTACAAGGAGCAGTTCTTC.

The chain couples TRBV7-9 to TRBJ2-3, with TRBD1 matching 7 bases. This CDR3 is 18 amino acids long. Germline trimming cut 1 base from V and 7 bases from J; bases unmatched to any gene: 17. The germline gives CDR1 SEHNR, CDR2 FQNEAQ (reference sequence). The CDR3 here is CASSLGKTGPSRTNTQYF. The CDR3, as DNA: TGTGCCAGCAGCTTAGGAAAGACAGGGCCTTCACGAACTAATACGCAGTATTTT.

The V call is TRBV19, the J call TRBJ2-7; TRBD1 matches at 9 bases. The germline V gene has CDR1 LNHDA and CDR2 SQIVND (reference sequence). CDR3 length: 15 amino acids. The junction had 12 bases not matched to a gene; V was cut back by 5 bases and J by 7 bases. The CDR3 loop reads CASSETGQGIGEQYF. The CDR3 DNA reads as TGTGCCAGTAGTGAAACGGGACAGGGTATAGGAGAGCAGTACTTC.

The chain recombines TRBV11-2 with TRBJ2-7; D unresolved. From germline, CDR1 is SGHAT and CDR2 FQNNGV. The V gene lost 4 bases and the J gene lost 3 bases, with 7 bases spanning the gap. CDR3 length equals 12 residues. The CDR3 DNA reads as TGTGCCAGCAGCTCCAGAAACTACGAGCAGTACTTC. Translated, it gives CASSSRNYEQYF.

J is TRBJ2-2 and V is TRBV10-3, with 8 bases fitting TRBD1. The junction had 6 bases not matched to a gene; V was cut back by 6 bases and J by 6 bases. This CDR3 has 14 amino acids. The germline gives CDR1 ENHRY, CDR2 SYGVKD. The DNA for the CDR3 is TGTGCCATCAGCTTATCGACAGGGGCCGGGGAGCTGTTTTTT. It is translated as CAISLSTGAGELFF.

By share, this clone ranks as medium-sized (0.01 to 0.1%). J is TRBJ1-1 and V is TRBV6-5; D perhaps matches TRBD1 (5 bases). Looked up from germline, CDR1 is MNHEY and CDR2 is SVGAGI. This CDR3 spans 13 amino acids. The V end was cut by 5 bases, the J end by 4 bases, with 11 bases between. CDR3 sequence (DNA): TGTGCCAGCAGTAGAAGACAGCTCACTGAAGCTTTCTTT. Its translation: CASSRRQLTEAFF.

The CDR3 loop is CAILPSGTSGRNEQFF. The CDR3 bases are TGTGCCATCTTACCTTCCGGGACTAGCGGGAGGAATGAGCAGTTCTTC. The J gene is TRBJ2-1, the V gene TRBV2; 15 bases fit TRBD2. Germline CDR1 reads SNHLY; CDR2 reads FYNNEI. J was trimmed by 7 bases and V by 10 bases; bases with no gene match: 11. CDR3 length equals 16 residues.

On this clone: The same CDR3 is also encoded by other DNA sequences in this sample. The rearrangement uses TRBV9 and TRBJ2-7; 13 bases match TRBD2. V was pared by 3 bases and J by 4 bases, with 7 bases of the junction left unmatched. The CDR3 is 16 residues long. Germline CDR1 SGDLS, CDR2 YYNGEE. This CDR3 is CASSGGGTSGTYEQYF. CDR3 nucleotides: TGTGCCAGCAGCGGGGGGGGGACTAGCGGGACTTACGAGCAGTACTTC.

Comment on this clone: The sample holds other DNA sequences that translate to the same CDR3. This chain's CDR3 is CASSLGLASTGELFF. The CDR3 coding sequence is TGTGCCAGCAGCCTGGGACTAGCGAGCACCGGGGAGCTGTTTTTT. The chain joins TRBV7-9 to TRBJ2-2; TRBD2 agrees at 10 bases. Germline trimming cut 5 bases from V and 4 bases from J; bases unmatched to any gene: 4. CDR3 length: 15 amino acids. CDR1 is SEHNR and CDR2 is FQNEAQ in the germline V gene (reference sequence).

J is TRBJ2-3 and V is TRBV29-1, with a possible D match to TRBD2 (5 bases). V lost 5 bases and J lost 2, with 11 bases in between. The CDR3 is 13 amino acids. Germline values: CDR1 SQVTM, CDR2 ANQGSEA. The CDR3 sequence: CSVSGWDTDTQYF. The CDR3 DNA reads TGCAGCGTTTCGGGGTGGGACACAGATACGCAGTATTTT.

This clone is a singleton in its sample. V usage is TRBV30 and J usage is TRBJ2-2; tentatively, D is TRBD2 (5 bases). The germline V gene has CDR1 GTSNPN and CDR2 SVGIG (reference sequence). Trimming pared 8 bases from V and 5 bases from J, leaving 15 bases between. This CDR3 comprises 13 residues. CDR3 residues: CAGGSRRTGELFF. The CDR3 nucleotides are TGTGCCGGCGGGTCCCGGAGGACCGGGGAGCTGTTTTTT.

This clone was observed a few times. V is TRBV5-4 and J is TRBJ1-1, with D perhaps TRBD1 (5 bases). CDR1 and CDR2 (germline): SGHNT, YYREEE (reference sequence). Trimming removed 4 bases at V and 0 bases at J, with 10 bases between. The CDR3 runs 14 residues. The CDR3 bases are TGTGCCAGCAGCCCAGCAGGGCTGAACACTGAAGCTTTCTTT. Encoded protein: CASSPAGLNTEAFF.

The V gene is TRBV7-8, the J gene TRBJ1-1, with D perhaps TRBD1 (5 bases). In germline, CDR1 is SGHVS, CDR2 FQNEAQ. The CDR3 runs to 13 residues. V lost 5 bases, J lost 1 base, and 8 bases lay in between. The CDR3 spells CASSGAPNTEAFF. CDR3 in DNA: TGTGCCAGCAGCGGGGCCCCGAACACTGAAGCTTTCTTT. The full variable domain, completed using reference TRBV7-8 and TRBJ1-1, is GAGVSQSPRYKVAKRGQDVALRCDPISGHVSLFWYQQALGQGPEFLTYFQNEAQLDKSGLPSDRFFAERPEGSVSTLKIQRTQQEDSAVYLCASSGAPNTEAFFGQGTRLTVV.

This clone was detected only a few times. CDR3 protein: CASSLAGTLNNEQFF. The CDR3 DNA sequence: TGTGCCAGCAGCTTAGCTGGGACACTAAACAATGAGCAGTTCTTC. V and J are TRBV7-8 and TRBJ2-1; TRBD1 is a possible D gene (6 bases). This CDR3 comprises 15 residues. Trimming removed 0 bases at V and 5 bases at J, with 11 bases between. Looked up from germline, CDR1 is SGHVS and CDR2 is FQNEAQ.

DNA of the CDR3: TGTGCCAGCAACCTAAACAGGAATGAGCAGTTCTTC. It yields the protein CASNLNRNEQFF. The genes are TRBV5-6 and TRBJ2-1; TRBD1 might be the D (5 bases). The CDR3 consists of 12 residues. V lost 6 bases and J 7 bases, leaving 11 bases between the germline ends. Germline assignment: CDR1 SGHDT and CDR2 YYEEEE.

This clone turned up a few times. The CDR3 DNA reads as TGTGCCAGTAGTAGGGTCGGAGATAACCGGTTCTTC. Translated, it gives CASSRVGDNRFF. This chain connects TRBV19 to TRBJ2-1; D is unresolved. This CDR3 is 12 amino acids long. Trimming left V 4 bases short and J 15 bases short, with 16 bases between. Germline V gene data show CDR1 as LNHDA and CDR2 as SQIVND (reference sequence).

CDR3 DNA sequence: TGTGCCAGCAGTCGCACCGGGACACAAAATCAGCCCCAGCATTTT. Protein: CASSRTGTQNQPQHF. This sequence joins TRBV6-5 and TRBJ1-5, with D perhaps TRBD1 (6 bases). The germline V gene has CDR1 MNHEY and CDR2 SVGAGI. The V end lost 5 bases, the J end lost 4 bases, and 15 bases lay between the germline ends. The CDR3 runs to 15 residues.

CDR3 coding DNA: TGCGCCAGCAGCCAGGACCCCGGGACTAGTATCTCCTACGAGCAGTACTTC. Translating it yields CASSQDPGTSISYEQYF. This sequence joins TRBV4-1 and TRBJ2-7; 8 positions agree with TRBD2. The V gene's germline CDR1 is MGHRA and CDR2 YSYEKL. This CDR3 contains 17 residues. V trimming: 3 bases; J trimming: 0 bases; junction bases outside the gene matches: 10.

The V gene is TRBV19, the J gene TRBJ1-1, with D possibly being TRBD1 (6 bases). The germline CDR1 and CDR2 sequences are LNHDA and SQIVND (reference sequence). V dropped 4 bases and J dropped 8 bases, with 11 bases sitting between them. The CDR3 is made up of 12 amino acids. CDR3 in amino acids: CASSTRGEEAFF. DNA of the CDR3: TGTGCCAGTAGTACCAGGGGAGAAGAAGCTTTCTTT.

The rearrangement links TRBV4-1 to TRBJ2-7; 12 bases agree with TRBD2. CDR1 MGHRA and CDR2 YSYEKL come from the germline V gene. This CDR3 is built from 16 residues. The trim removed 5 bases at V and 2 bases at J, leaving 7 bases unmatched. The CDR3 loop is CASSTLTSGGTYEQYF. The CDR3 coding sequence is TGCGCCAGCAGCACCCTGACTAGCGGGGGAACCTACGAGCAGTACTTC.

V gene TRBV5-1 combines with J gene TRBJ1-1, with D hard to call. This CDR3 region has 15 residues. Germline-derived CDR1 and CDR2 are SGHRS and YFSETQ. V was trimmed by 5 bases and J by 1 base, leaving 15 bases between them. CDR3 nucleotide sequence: TGCGCCAGCAGGGCCGCGGGCGGTGGGAACACTGAAGCTTTCTTT. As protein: CASRAAGGGNTEAFF.

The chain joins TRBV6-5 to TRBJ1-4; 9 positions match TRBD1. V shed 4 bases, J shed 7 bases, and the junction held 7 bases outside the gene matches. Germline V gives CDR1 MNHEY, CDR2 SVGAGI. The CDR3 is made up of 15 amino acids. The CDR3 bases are TGTGCCAGCAGTTCGGGACAGGGAATCGGTGAAAAACTGTTTTTT. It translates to CASSSGQGIGEKLFF.

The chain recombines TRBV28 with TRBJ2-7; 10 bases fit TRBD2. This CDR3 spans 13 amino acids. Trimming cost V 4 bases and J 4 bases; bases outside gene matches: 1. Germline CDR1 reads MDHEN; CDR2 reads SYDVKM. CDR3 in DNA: TGTGCCAGCAGTTATAGCGGGAGGTACGAGCAGTACTTC. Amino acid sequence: CASSYSGRYEQYF.

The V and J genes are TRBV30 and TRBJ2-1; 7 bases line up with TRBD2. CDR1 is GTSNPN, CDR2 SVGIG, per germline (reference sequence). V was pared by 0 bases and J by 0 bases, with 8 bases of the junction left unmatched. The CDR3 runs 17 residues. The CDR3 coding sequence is TGTGCCTGGAGTGTCCCGCGGGGGTCAAGCTCCTACAATGAGCAGTTCTTC. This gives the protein CAWSVPRGSSSYNEQFF.